Detailed here is one T cell receptor beta chain. Its target is unknown. Trimming stripped 4 bases from V and 6 bases from J, with 11 bases between. The germline CDR1 and CDR2 sequences are MNHNY and SVGAGI (reference sequence). This CDR3 is 13 amino acids long. Clones were read by immunoSEQ multiplex PCR, and TCRdb kept only the in-frame ones, dropping some. The table has around 100,000 clones, about nine tenths seen once. This record comes from a study of siplizumab effects on memory and regulatory T cells. Findings and limits, study-wide: In siplizumab cultures, the suppressive function of proliferating Tregs remained unconfirmed.

The sequence was collected from a human donor in good health. This chain links TRBV6-6 with TRBJ2-3; tentatively, D is TRBD2 (5 bases). The material sequenced was non-Treg CD4+ T cells sorted from blood. This CDR3 is CASSSPPGDTQYF. CDR3 coding DNA: TGTGCCAGCAGTTCCCCCCCGGGGGATACGCAGTATTTT.